This passage covers 13 T cell receptor beta chains from one sample sequenced in a study of T cells in Graves' hyperthyroidism and ophthalmopathy. RNA transcripts served as the template for amplifying TCR beta CDR3 regions. Primed by the HTBI set, a first-round RT-PCR was run on the TCR CDR3. Each CDR3 protein is one row after TCRdb ran MiXCR on the multiplex PCR reads. Seen here are around 620,000 distinct CDR3 sequences, 11% to 15% observed once, and the top ten hold 7% to 9%. Sequenced: blood. These TCRs come from a woman younger than 30 with Graves' ophthalmopathy.

This clonotype appeared many times. The chain's CDR3 is CASSQGQGGQPQHF. The CDR3 coding sequence is TGTGCCAGCAGCCAAGGACAGGGCGGACAGCCCCAGCATTTT. V is TRBV14 and J is TRBJ1-5; TRBD1 agrees at 7 bases. The CDR3 consists of 14 residues. Trimming cost V 1 base and J 7 bases; bases outside gene matches: 4. Germline V gives CDR1 SGHDN, CDR2 FVKESK.

This clonotype was recorded a few times. V and J are TRBV19 and TRBJ1-1, with 9 bases identical to TRBD1. The V and J ends lost 6 bases and 6 bases, in that order; junction bases with no gene match: 8. Germline V gene sequence: CDR1 LNHDA, CDR2 SQIVND (reference sequence). The CDR3 loop spans 14 amino acids. CDR3: CASSPTQGASEAFF. The CDR3 coding sequence is TGTGCCAGTAGCCCTACACAGGGGGCATCTGAAGCTTTCTTT. The full variable domain, completed using reference TRBV19 and TRBJ1-1, is DGGITQSPKYLFRKEGQNVTLSCEQNLNHDAMYWYRQDPGQGLRLIYYSQIVNDFQKGDIAEGYSVSREKKESFPLTVTSAQKNPTAFYLCASSPTQGASEAFFGQGTRLTVV.

The chain uses TRBV27 and TRBJ1-6; D gene ambiguous. The CDR3 spans 14 residues. Trimming cost V 4 bases and J 3 bases, with 7 bases left between them. CDR1 and CDR2 (germline): MNHEY, SMNVEV (reference sequence). CDR3 coding DNA: TGTGCCAGCAGTTCGGATCTCTATAATTCACCCCTCCACTTT. Protein sequence: CASSSDLYNSPLHF.

This clonotype was seen many times. The chain combines TRBV12-3 or TRBV12-4 with TRBJ1-2, with TRBD1 matching over 7 bases. The trim removed 7 bases at V and 11 bases at J, leaving 16 bases unmatched. CDR3 length equals 14 residues. The CDR3 loop is CASTAFGDRAPYTF. In DNA form, the CDR3 reads TGTGCCAGCACCGCTTTCGGTGACAGGGCCCCTTACACCTTC.

The V call is TRBV7-9, the J call TRBJ1-2, with D possibly TRBD1 on 6 matching bases. The CDR3 length is 13 residues. Between the trimmed V and J ends, which lost 8 bases and 5 bases, there was a span of 15 bases. Germline V gene sequence: CDR1 SEHNR, CDR2 FQNEAQ (reference sequence). CDR3 DNA sequence: TGTGCCAGCTCGGCGGGGGGCCGGTATGGCTACACCTTC. This sequence encodes CASSAGGRYGYTF.

In DNA, the CDR3 is TGTGCCAGCAGACCTAGCCCCCTCGGGGGGAGCAAGAACACTGAAGCTTTCTTT. It yields the protein CASRPSPLGGSKNTEAFF. The rearrangement uses TRBV7-9 and TRBJ1-1; a weak D match, TRBD1 (5 bases). The CDR3 contains 18 residues. Germline values: CDR1 SEHNR, CDR2 FQNEAQ (reference sequence). Between the trimmed V and J ends, which lost 6 bases and 1 base, there was a span of 24 bases.

In this sample, this clonotype turned up many times. The chain carries TRBV13 and TRBJ2-1; the D call may be TRBD1 or TRBD2 (5 bases each). Germline-derived CDR1 and CDR2 are PRHDT and FYEKMQ (reference sequence). The CDR3 contains 17 residues. The V end was cut by 2 bases, the J end by 7 bases, with 21 bases between. DNA for the CDR3: TGTGCCAGCAGCTTACCTTTGACGGGGACGGTTCGTAATGAGCAGTTCTTC. It encodes CASSLPLTGTVRNEQFF. The whole variable domain, remainder taken from reference TRBV13 and TRBJ2-1, is AAGVIQSPRHLIKEKRETATLKCYPIPRHDTVYWYQQGPGQDPQFLISFYEKMQSDKGSIPDRFSAQQFSDYHSELNMSSLELGDSALYFCASSLPLTGTVRNEQFFGPGTRLTVL.

This clonotype has more than one count but fewer than ten. V is TRBV7-9 and J is TRBJ1-6, with 11 bases lining up with TRBD1. Germline CDR1 is SEHNR and CDR2 is FQNEAQ (reference sequence). This CDR3 comprises 20 residues. V lost 5 bases to trimming and J lost 0 bases; unmatched junction nucleotides: 12. The CDR3 DNA sequence: TGTGCCAGCAGCCGTACGGACAGGGGGCTCCCCCACTCCTATAATTCACCCCTCCACTTT. It translates to CASSRTDRGLPHSYNSPLHF.

This clonotype was seen ten or more times. The chain has TRBV12-3 or TRBV12-4 and TRBJ2-5, with 7 bases lining up with TRBD1. Germline trimming cut 5 bases from V and 1 base from J; bases unmatched to any gene: 4. The CDR3 sequence is 14 residues long. In DNA, the CDR3 is TGTGCCAGCAGTGAACCAGGGGGCCAAGAGACCCAGTACTTC. It is translated as CASSEPGGQETQYF.

This rearrangement joins TRBV19 to TRBJ1-1, with D maybe TRBD1 (6 bases). Looked up from germline, CDR1 is LNHDA and CDR2 is SQIVND (reference sequence). This CDR3 has 15 residues. Between the trimmed V and J ends, which lost 5 bases and 5 bases, there was a span of 18 bases. Written as DNA, the CDR3 is TGTGCCAGTAGTGCTCAACAGGGTTCGGGGACTGAAGCTTTCTTT. It specifies CASSAQQGSGTEAFF.

The sample holds many counts of this clonotype. The rearrangement links TRBV7-2 to TRBJ2-4, with 7 bases matching TRBD2. The junction had 9 bases not matched to a gene; V was cut back by 5 bases and J by 2 bases. The CDR3 is 16 residues long. CDR1 and CDR2 (germline): SGHTA, FQGNSA. CDR3 in DNA: TGTGCCAGCAGCCTCACTAGCGTCCCCCCCAAAAACATTCAGTACTTC. This gives the protein CASSLTSVPPKNIQYF.

This clonotype has a count of ten or more. V is TRBV12-3 or TRBV12-4 and J is TRBJ1-6; tentative D call: TRBD1 (5 bases). V was shortened by 6 bases and J by 0 bases, with 9 bases between the two germline ends. The CDR3 loop spans 15 amino acids. The CDR3 DNA reads TGTGCCAGCAGAATCGGGGGCTCCTATAATTCACCCCTCCACTTT. Encoded protein: CASRIGGSYNSPLHF.

In its sample, this clonotype was seen many times. CDR3 residues: CASSYSSGQDYNEQFF. Here the CDR3 DNA reads TGTGCCAGCAGTTACTCATCGGGACAGGACTACAATGAGCAGTTCTTC. The V call is TRBV6-5, the J call TRBJ2-1, with 8 nucleotides matching TRBD1. Trimming took 0 bases from V and 3 from J; bases not matched to a gene: 4. Germline V gives CDR1 MNHEY, CDR2 SVGAGI. The CDR3 sequence is 16 residues long.